Shown below are 20 T cell receptor beta chains from a single sample sequenced in a study of follicular helper T cells after annual influenza vaccination. Noted time point: 2015-2016 season, pre-vaccination. The repertoire was sequenced with immunoSEQ multiplex PCR; TCRdb's copy has only in-frame clones and lacks some. This sample yields fewer than 9,500 clones, of which about 90% are seen a single time; over 0.4% belongs to the top ten. The sample here was CXCR5+ CD38- circulating T follicular helper cells from blood, taken on the day of influenza vaccination. Subset defined: circulating Tfh, non-naive CD4+CXCR5+PD-1+ (ICOS+CD38+ or ICOS-CD38-). All receptors derive from an adult who received the influenza vaccine.

This sequence joins TRBV12-5 and TRBJ1-5; D call uncertain. Per germline, CDR1 LGHNT and CDR2 FRNRAP. This CDR3 is built from 14 residues. The V and J ends lost 2 bases and 5 bases respectively, with 10 bases between them. CDR3 loop: CASGLSNGYQPQHF. The CDR3, as DNA: TGTGCTAGTGGTTTGTCCAATGGGTATCAGCCCCAGCATTTT.

The J gene is TRBJ2-1, the V gene TRBV7-2; 13 bases agree with TRBD2. The junction had 13 bases not matched to a gene; V was cut back by 5 bases and J by 9 bases. This CDR3 is 17 amino acids long. Germline CDR1 reads SGHTA; CDR2 reads FQGNSA. CDR3 in DNA: TGTGCCAGCAGCGCGAGACTAGCGGGGGGTGGGTCTGGTGAGCAGTTCTTC. As protein: CASSARLAGGGSGEQFF.

The DNA of the CDR3 is TGCGCCAGCAGCCAATCCACAGGGGGTACCCTCCACTTT. Amino acid sequence: CASSQSTGGTLHF. The chain is built from TRBV4-3 and TRBJ1-6; 8 positions match TRBD1. Germline assignment: CDR1 LGHNA and CDR2 YSLEER. This CDR3 has 13 amino acids. The V and J ends lost 2 bases and 14 bases, in that order; junction bases with no gene match: 5.

The table lists this clone with a few counts. This chain joins TRBV7-3 and TRBJ2-4; D unclear. The CDR3 totals 14 residues. CDR1 SGHTA and CDR2 FQGTGA come from the germline V gene. Trimming stripped 10 bases from V and 0 bases from J, with 13 bases between. Written as DNA, the CDR3 is TGTGCCACAACCTACCAACTAGCCAAAAACATTCAGTACTTC. It translates to CATTYQLAKNIQYF.

V gene TRBV5-6 combines with J gene TRBJ1-3; maybe TRBD1 (5 bases). Trimming stripped 2 bases from V and 2 bases from J, with 11 bases between. The CDR3 runs 15 residues. From germline, CDR1 is SGHDT and CDR2 YYEEEE. The CDR3: CASSFYSGAGNTIYF. In nucleotides, the CDR3 is TGTGCCAGCAGCTTCTACTCGGGGGCTGGAAACACCATATATTTT.

This sequence joins TRBV27 and TRBJ1-5, with D maybe TRBD1 (5 bases). The germline V gene has CDR1 MNHEY and CDR2 SMNVEV (reference sequence). The CDR3 covers 14 residues. V was cut by 5 bases and J by 2 bases, with 10 bases left in between. The CDR3 protein is CASSGAIRNQPQHF. CDR3 nucleotide sequence: TGTGCCAGCAGTGGGGCAATCCGCAATCAGCCCCAGCATTTT.

The chain couples TRBV29-1 to TRBJ2-1; D uncertain. The CDR3 is 11 amino acids. V lost 4 bases, J lost 9 bases, and 10 bases lay in between. The germline V gene has CDR1 SQVTM and CDR2 ANQGSEA. The CDR3 protein is CSVAVGGEQFF. The CDR3 DNA follows: TGCAGCGTTGCGGTGGGCGGTGAGCAGTTCTTC.

The chain carries TRBV6-5 and TRBJ1-5; D gene unclear. In germline, CDR1 is MNHEY, CDR2 SVGAGI. V was shortened by 6 bases and J by 0 bases, with 9 bases between the two germline ends. This CDR3 is 14 amino acids long. The CDR3 nucleotides are TGTGCCAGCAGGGAGAGCAATAGCAATCAGCCCCAGCATTTT. The encoded protein is CASRESNSNQPQHF.

The rearrangement joins TRBV5-6 to TRBJ1-1, with D hard to call. V was cut by 4 bases and J by 6 bases, with 25 bases left in between. CDR1 and CDR2 from the germline V gene are SGHDT and YYEEEE. This CDR3 spans 17 amino acids. CDR3 nucleotide sequence: TGTGCCAGCAGCAAGAACTGGGGTCTAGGGTTTACCCCTGAAGCTTTCTTT. Translated, it gives CASSKNWGLGFTPEAFF.

This chain connects TRBV5-8 to TRBJ1-2; the match to TRBD1 covers 12 bases. Looked up from germline, CDR1 is SGHTS and CDR2 is YDEGEE. There are 17 residues in the CDR3. With 3 bases clipped from V and 8 bases from J, the junction kept 14 bases outside the gene matches. The CDR3 reads CASSSTGTGGFWRGYTF. The CDR3 DNA reads TGTGCCAGCAGCTCCACCGGGACAGGGGGCTTTTGGCGAGGCTACACCTTC.

The chain is built from TRBV6-6 and TRBJ1-1; weak D call: TRBD1 (5 bases). V was pared by 4 bases and J by 6 bases, with 15 bases between. CDR3 length equals 14 residues. Per germline, CDR1 MNHNY and CDR2 SVGAGI (reference sequence). The CDR3 reads CASSFQGIEPEAFF. CDR3 nucleotides: TGTGCCAGCAGTTTTCAGGGAATTGAGCCTGAAGCTTTCTTT.

The chain uses TRBV4-3 and TRBJ1-3; D call uncertain. The ends were cut back, 2 bases at V and 0 bases at J, with 5 bases in the middle. CDR1 and CDR2 (germline): LGHNA, YSLEER. The CDR3 loop spans 14 amino acids. This CDR3 is CASSQKHSGNTIYF. CDR3 nucleotide sequence: TGCGCCAGCAGCCAAAAACACTCTGGAAACACCATATATTTT.

The rearrangement uses TRBV19 and TRBJ2-7, with D perhaps TRBD2 (6 bases). The length of the CDR3 is 13 residues. Germline CDR1 LNHDA, CDR2 SQIVND (reference sequence). V lost 2 bases, J lost 7 bases, and 12 bases lay in between. The CDR3 nucleotides are TGTGCCAGTAGTATAAACGGGGCGGGAGAGCAGTACTTC. It codes for CASSINGAGEQYF.

The chain employs TRBV5-1 and TRBJ1-2; 7 bases fit TRBD1. Germline trimming cut 3 bases from V and 4 bases from J; bases unmatched to any gene: 9. Germline CDR1 and CDR2: SGHRS and YFSETQ. The CDR3 spans 15 residues. In DNA, the CDR3 is TGCGCCAGCAGCTATGACGGGACAGATGGCTATGGCTACACCTTC. Protein: CASSYDGTDGYGYTF.

The rearrangement uses TRBV6-5 and TRBJ2-1, with D maybe TRBD2 (5 bases). Germline V gene lookup returns CDR1 MNHEY and CDR2 SVGAGI. The V and J ends lost 6 bases and 2 bases respectively, with 5 bases between them. The CDR3 loop spans 12 amino acids. CDR3 in amino acids: CASSGTYNEQFF. In DNA form, the CDR3 reads TGTGCCAGCAGCGGGACCTACAATGAGCAGTTCTTC.

The chain carries TRBV19 and TRBJ1-1; no firm D call. The CDR3 extends over 12 amino acids. Deletions cut 0 bases from V and 9 bases from J, with 8 bases between. Germline CDR1 is LNHDA and CDR2 is SQIVND (reference sequence). The DNA of the CDR3 is TGTGCCAGTAGTATAGATTTGGGTAAAGCTTTCTTT. Its protein is CASSIDLGKAFF.

This clone was counted once. The chain uses TRBV11-2 and TRBJ1-4, with no clear D. CDR1 and CDR2 (germline): SGHAT, FQNNGV. The V and J ends lost 2 bases and 7 bases respectively, with 5 bases between them. This CDR3 is 12 amino acids long. The DNA for the CDR3 is TGTGCCAGCAGCTTATCTGGTGAAAAACTGTTTTTT. Protein product: CASSLSGEKLFF.

The J gene is TRBJ1-2, the V gene TRBV11-1; D is ambiguous. Deletions cut 2 bases from V and 2 bases from J, with 6 bases between. The CDR3 runs to 13 residues. Germline assignment: CDR1 SGHAT and CDR2 FQDESV (reference sequence). The CDR3 DNA is TGTGCCAGCAGCTTATCCGGGAACTATGGCTACACCTTC. It yields the protein CASSLSGNYGYTF.

V and J are TRBV6-1 and TRBJ1-2; D call uncertain. The V and J ends lost 2 bases and 5 bases respectively, with 12 bases between them. This CDR3 is 14 amino acids long. Germline lookup yields CDR1 MNHNS and CDR2 SASEGT. The CDR3 protein is CASSEYSMAYGYTF. The CDR3, as DNA: TGTGCCAGCAGTGAATATTCCATGGCGTATGGCTACACCTTC.

In DNA form, the CDR3 reads TGTGCCAGTATCTCAACAGGGGTTCTCTTAAGCTACACCTTC. Residues: CASISTGVLLSYTF. This chain connects TRBV19 to TRBJ1-2, with 7 nucleotides matching TRBD1. CDR1 and CDR2 (germline): LNHDA, SQIVND (reference sequence). The CDR3 length is 14 residues. The trim removed 7 bases at V and 9 bases at J, leaving 14 bases unmatched.